This TCR beta chain was retrieved from a study of blood T cell repertoires in COVID-19. The count of this clone is one. V was pared by 1 base and J by 8 bases, with 8 bases between. CDR3 length: 13 residues. The germline V gene has CDR1 LNHNV and CDR2 YYDKDF (reference sequence). TCRdb keeps only in-frame clones here, not all; method: immunoSEQ multiplex PCR. The sample includes under 350,000 clones, around 89% seen only once; the top ten take about 4.6%. Sequences were obtained from peripheral blood. V gene TRBV15 combines with J gene TRBJ1-4; D remains unclear. The origin of this receptor is a man in his forties with acute or convalescent COVID-19. The chain's CDR3 is CATSRGTGEKLFF. In DNA form, the CDR3 reads TGTGCCACCAGCAGAGGCACGGGGGAAAAACTGTTTTTT.